Following are 14 T cell receptor beta chains from one sample sequenced in a study of shared clonotypes between healthy human individuals. The method was immunoSEQ multiplex PCR; TCRdb's version includes in-frame clones alone and lacks a portion of them. The sample includes approximately 1,500,000 clones, approximately 98% seen only once; the top ten take around 0.47%. Sequences were obtained from naive CD4+ T cells sorted from blood. Subset defined: CD45RA+ positively selected. Receptors were obtained from a man aged 25-45 years in good health.

CDR3 bases: TGTGCCAGCAGTGAAGCAACCCAGTACTTC. The encoded protein is CASSEATQYF. J is TRBJ2-5 and V is TRBV25-1; D gene ambiguous. The CDR3 sequence is 10 residues long. CDR1 and CDR2 (germline): MGHDK, SYGVNS. The V end lost 2 bases, the J end lost 8 bases, and 3 bases lay between the germline ends.

The chain couples TRBV5-4 to TRBJ2-7; TRBD1 matches 7 bases. Germline values: CDR1 SGHNT, CDR2 YYREEE (reference sequence). The CDR3 is 14 amino acids. V shed 7 bases and J 0 bases; nucleotides not matched to a gene: 7. CDR3 DNA: TGTGCCAGCCGGACAGGTTCTTCCTCCTACGAGCAGTACTTC. Residues: CASRTGSSSYEQYF.

V gene TRBV10-3 combines with J gene TRBJ2-1; D gene ambiguous. The CDR3 runs 14 residues. The V end was cut by 4 bases, the J end by 8 bases, with 15 bases between. Looked up from germline, CDR1 is ENHRY and CDR2 is SYGVKD. For the CDR3, the DNA is TGTGCCATCAGTGGCCCCCCGCCGGGCGATGAGCAGTTCTTC. Translation: CAISGPPPGDEQFF.

CDR3 protein: CASSPVGGVNYEQYF. In DNA, the CDR3 is TGTGCCAGCAGCCCTGTAGGGGGCGTTAATTACGAGCAGTACTTC. This chain connects TRBV5-4 to TRBJ2-7; TRBD1 matches at 7 bases. CDR3 length equals 15 residues. The trim removed 4 bases at V and 4 bases at J, leaving 11 bases unmatched. Germline loops: CDR1 SGHNT, CDR2 YYREEE (reference sequence).

The gene calls are TRBV2 and TRBJ2-7; D gene ambiguous. The CDR3 runs to 10 residues. V lost 8 bases and J lost 3, with 5 bases in between. Germline V gene data show CDR1 as SNHLY and CDR2 as FYNNEI. The CDR3, as DNA: TGTGCCAGCGCCCGCTACGAGCAGTACTTC. Its translation is CASARYEQYF.

For this clone: The identical CDR3 is also encoded by other nucleotide sequences in the sample. The chain is built from TRBV18 and TRBJ2-7, with 7 bases matching TRBD2. The junction had 2 bases not matched to a gene; V was cut back by 3 bases and J by 0 bases. Germline assignment: CDR1 KGHSH and CDR2 LQKENI. The CDR3 length is 14 residues. CDR3: CASSPTSDSYEQYF. The DNA of the CDR3 is TGTGCCAGCTCACCTACTAGCGACTCCTACGAGCAGTACTTC.

This chain uses TRBV4-3 with TRBJ2-3, with D unresolved. This CDR3 is built from 13 residues. V lost 0 bases and J 9 bases, leaving 10 bases between the germline ends. From germline, CDR1 is LGHNA and CDR2 YSLEER. The CDR3 DNA reads TGCGCCAGCAGCCAAGAGACCGGCAACACGCAGTATTTT. Translating it yields CASSQETGNTQYF.

V gene TRBV5-6 combines with J gene TRBJ1-1, with D hard to call. The germline V gene has CDR1 SGHDT and CDR2 YYEEEE. The length of the CDR3 is 15 residues. Trimming shortened V by 0 bases and J by 0 bases, and 9 bases separated the two germline ends. DNA for the CDR3: TGTGCCAGCAGCTTGGTAGGGAAACTGAACACTGAAGCTTTCTTT. It specifies CASSLVGKLNTEAFF.

The rearrangement uses TRBV6-5 and TRBJ2-4, with a possible D match to TRBD2 (5 bases). The V gene lost 4 bases and the J gene lost 0 bases, with 10 bases spanning the gap. CDR3 length equals 15 residues. CDR1 and CDR2 from the germline V gene are MNHEY and SVGAGI. Here the CDR3 DNA reads TGTGCCAGCAGTTCCAGAGGGCTAGCCAAAAACATTCAGTACTTC. Protein: CASSSRGLAKNIQYF.

This chain connects TRBV28 to TRBJ2-5, with D maybe TRBD1 (6 bases). This CDR3 region has 17 residues. Per germline, CDR1 MDHEN and CDR2 SYDVKM. V lost 7 bases and J lost 1, with 22 bases in between. The CDR3 sequence: CASTNLGGVGPQETQYF. CDR3 sequence (DNA): TGTGCCAGCACCAACCTAGGGGGAGTAGGCCCCCAAGAGACCCAGTACTTC.

As to this clone: Other DNA sequences in the same sample also yield this CDR3. V usage is TRBV5-1 and J usage is TRBJ2-2; the match to TRBD1 covers 8 bases. Losses at the gene ends were 1 base for V and 3 bases for J; bases not matched to a gene: 2. This CDR3 is 15 amino acids long. CDR1 is SGHRS, CDR2 YFSETQ, per germline. This CDR3 is CASSLTGGDTGELFF. The CDR3 DNA reads TGCGCCAGCAGCTTGACAGGGGGAGACACCGGGGAGCTGTTTTTT.

This chain joins TRBV30 and TRBJ2-2; a possible D gene is TRBD1 (6 bases). Germline CDR1 GTSNPN, CDR2 SVGIG (reference sequence). The CDR3 loop spans 13 amino acids. Trimming pared 1 base from V and 9 bases from J, leaving 12 bases between. For the CDR3, the DNA is TGTGCCTGGAGTGAGAACAGGGTATGGGAGCTGTTTTTT. Protein: CAWSENRVWELFF.

The CDR3 DNA follows: TGTGCCAGCAGCCCTCGGGCTAGCGGGAGTGCAGATACGCAGTATTTT. Its protein is CASSPRASGSADTQYF. The chain couples TRBV9 to TRBJ2-3; 10 bases fit TRBD2. V dropped 4 bases and J dropped 4; count of bases not matched to a gene: 9. The CDR3 covers 16 residues. The germline V gene encodes CDR1 SGDLS and CDR2 YYNGEE.

The J gene is TRBJ1-2, the V gene TRBV6-5; tentatively, D is TRBD1 (5 bases). Trimming pared 2 bases from V and 5 bases from J, leaving 6 bases between. Germline assignment: CDR1 MNHEY and CDR2 SVGAGI. This CDR3 is built from 12 residues. This CDR3 reads CASSYGGYGYTF. Here the CDR3 DNA reads TGTGCCAGCAGTTACGGGGGGTATGGCTACACCTTC.